This is a list of T cell receptor beta chains from one sample in a study of blood T cell repertoires in COVID-19. Only in-frame clones appear in the TCRdb table, and some are missing; sequencing was by immunoSEQ multiplex PCR. Counted here are around 220,000 clones, approximately 80% occurring once; the ten biggest clones make up about 20%. Source material: peripheral blood. These TCRs come from a man aged 25-40 years with active or convalescent COVID-19. CDR3s include the opening cysteine and the closing phenylalanine or tryptophan. The order of the fields is J gene, V gene, CDR3 protein.

TRBJ1-1,TRBV18,CASSPPRQGNTEAFF
TRBJ2-2,TRBV5-1,CASSLLGLAGGPGTGELFF
TRBJ2-2,TRBV14,CASSQLAGAGELFF
TRBJ2-5,TRBV28,CASSLGQGVKETQYF
TRBJ1-2,TRBV5-5,CASSLAIGTANYGYTF
TRBJ1-6,TRBV6-9,CASPPSSYNSPLHF
TRBJ2-5,TRBV24-1,CATSGKGARLVETQYF
TRBJ2-7,TRBV9,CASSPRTSTYEQYF
TRBJ1-2,TRBV6-2/TRBV6-3,CASSSPFPGTANFYGYTF
TRBJ1-5,TRBV7-2,CASSLASPGQGTPKQPQHF
TRBJ2-1,TRBV6-5,CASSSTGLGEQFF
TRBJ2-5,TRBV24-1,CATSDSSTSGMETQYF
TRBJ1-2,TRBV7-9,CASSPGFGYTF
TRBJ1-5,TRBV21-1,CASYPGQLYSNQPQHF
TRBJ2-7,TRBV18,CASSPPVVQGGPYEQYF
TRBJ2-1,TRBV5-5,CASSLGTSGSNEQFF
TRBJ1-3,TRBV2,CASRGTVLSGNTIYF
TRBJ2-7,TRBV29-1,CSVDLGQGTYEQYF
TRBJ2-7,TRBV5-1,CASSSVGLAGAYEQYF
TRBJ1-2,TRBV3-1/TRBV3-2,CASSPPTGTGNYGYTF
TRBJ2-1,TRBV19,CATRTSGRRNEQFF
TRBJ2-7,TRBV18,CASSPTTSGRASEQYF
TRBJ1-2,TRBV9,CASSVGRGAYYGYTF
TRBJ2-7,TRBV28,CASRSLGAGGAYEQYF
TRBJ2-1,TRBV5-4,CASSETKGANEQFF
TRBJ2-1,TRBV6-5,CASSLEGSYNEQFF
TRBJ1-2,TRBV28,CASRTTGEVYGYTF
TRBJ2-2,TRBV18,CASSPLSLANTGELFF
TRBJ1-3,TRBV10-3,CAISQNTGNTIYF
TRBJ2-3,TRBV7-9,CASSLRGPGLLRGGQYF
TRBJ2-5,TRBV12-3/TRBV12-4,CASSGLRGETQYF
TRBJ1-5,TRBV6-1,CASSDVGNQPQHF
TRBJ2-7,TRBV7-8,CASSRLQGEIYEQYF
TRBJ2-3,TRBV25-1,CASSDPTRGADTQYF
TRBJ1-2,TRBV28,CASSFEAPGPGYTF
TRBJ1-4,TRBV7-6,CASSPSGGAGGKLFF
TRBJ2-5,TRBV4-3,CASSQHPGLADQETQYF
TRBJ2-3,TRBV28,CASSPPLAGGTDTQYF
TRBJ2-5,TRBV28,CASSSPGTGLETQYF
TRBJ1-5,TRBV30,CAWSVGLGDQPQHF
TRBJ2-2,TRBV19,CASSTYRGPNTGELFF
TRBJ1-4,TRBV11-2,CASSPRGGARATNEKLFF
TRBJ1-2,TRBV4-2,CASSQDAFNYGYTF